This T cell receptor beta chain comes out of a study of T cell responses to AZD1222 COVID-19 vaccine. Study results and caveats: Only a handful of AZD1222 recipients were seropositive at baseline. Two doses of AZD1222 preceded a rise in Spike-specific TCR breadth and depth. A mostly white British donor set with more females was recruited, and clonal diversity was possibly underestimated. Sampling that yielded the repertoires occurred only after the peak T cell response.

CDR3 length: 14 amino acids. V lost 2 bases, J lost 1 base, and 8 bases lay in between. Germline CDR1 LNHDA, CDR2 SQIVND (reference sequence). The repertoire was sequenced with immunoSEQ multiplex PCR; TCRdb's copy has only in-frame clones and lacks some. The table lists around 200,000 clones, 80% to 95% of them singletons. Turning to this clone: Its antigen remains unidentified.

This specimen was peripheral blood, taken 28 days after the second dose of the MenACWY control vaccine. This receptor was identified in an adult who received the MenACWY meningococcal vaccine as a control. The chain recombines TRBV19 with TRBJ1-2; the D is unclear. CDR3 nucleotides: TGTGCCAGTAGTATAAATGGCCGTAACTATGGCTACACCTTC. This sequence encodes CASSINGRNYGYTF.